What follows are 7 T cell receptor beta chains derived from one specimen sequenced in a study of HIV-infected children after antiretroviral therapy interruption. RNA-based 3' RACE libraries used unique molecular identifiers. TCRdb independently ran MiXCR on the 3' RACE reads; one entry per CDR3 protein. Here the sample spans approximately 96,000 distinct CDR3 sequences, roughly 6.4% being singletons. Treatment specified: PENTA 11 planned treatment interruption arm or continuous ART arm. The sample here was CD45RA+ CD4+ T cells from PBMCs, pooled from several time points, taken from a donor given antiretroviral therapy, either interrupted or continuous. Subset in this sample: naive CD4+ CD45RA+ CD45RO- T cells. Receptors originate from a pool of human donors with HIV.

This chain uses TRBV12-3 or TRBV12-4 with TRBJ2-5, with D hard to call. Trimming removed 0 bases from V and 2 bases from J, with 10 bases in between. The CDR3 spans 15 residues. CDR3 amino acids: CASSLARPTQETQYF. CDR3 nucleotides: TGTGCCAGCAGTTTAGCCAGGCCAACTCAAGAGACCCAGTACTTC.

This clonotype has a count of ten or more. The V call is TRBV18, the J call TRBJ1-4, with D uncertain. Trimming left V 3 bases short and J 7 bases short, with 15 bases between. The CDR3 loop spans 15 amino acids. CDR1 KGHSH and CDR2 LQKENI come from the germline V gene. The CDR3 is CASSPERIRFEKLFF. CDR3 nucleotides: TGTGCCAGCTCACCTGAAAGGATTCGTTTTGAAAAACTGTTTTTT.

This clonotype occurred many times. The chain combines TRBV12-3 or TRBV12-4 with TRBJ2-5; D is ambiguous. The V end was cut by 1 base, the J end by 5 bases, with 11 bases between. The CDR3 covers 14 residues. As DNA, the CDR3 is TGTGCCAGCAGTTTAGGGGGAATCAGGGAGACCCAGTACTTC. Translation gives CASSLGGIRETQYF.

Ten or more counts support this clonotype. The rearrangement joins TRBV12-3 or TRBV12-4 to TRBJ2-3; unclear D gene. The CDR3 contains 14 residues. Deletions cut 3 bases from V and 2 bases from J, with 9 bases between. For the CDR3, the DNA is TGTGCCAGCAGTTTGGGCCAGATCACAGATACGCAGTATTTT. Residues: CASSLGQITDTQYF.

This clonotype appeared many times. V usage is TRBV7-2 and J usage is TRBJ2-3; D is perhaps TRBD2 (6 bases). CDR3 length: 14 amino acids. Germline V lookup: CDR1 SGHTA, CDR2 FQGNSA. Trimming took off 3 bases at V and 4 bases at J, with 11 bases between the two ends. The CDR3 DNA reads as TGTGCCAGCAGCTTTGGGGGGTCCTCAGATACGCAGTATTTT. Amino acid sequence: CASSFGGSSDTQYF.

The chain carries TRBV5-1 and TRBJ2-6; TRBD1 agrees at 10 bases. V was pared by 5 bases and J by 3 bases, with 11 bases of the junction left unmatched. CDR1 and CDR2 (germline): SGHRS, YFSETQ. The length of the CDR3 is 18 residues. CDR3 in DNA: TGCGCCAGCAGGATAGCTAGACAGGGGGCGAGTGGGGCCAACGTCCTGACTTTC. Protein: CASRIARQGASGANVLTF.

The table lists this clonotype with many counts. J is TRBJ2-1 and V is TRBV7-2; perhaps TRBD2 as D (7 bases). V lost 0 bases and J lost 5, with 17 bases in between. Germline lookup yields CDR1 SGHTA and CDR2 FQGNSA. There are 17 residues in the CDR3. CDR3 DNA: TGTGCCAGCAGCTTAGCTTTTACCGGGGGGCACCACAATGAGCAGTTCTTC. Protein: CASSLAFTGGHHNEQFF.